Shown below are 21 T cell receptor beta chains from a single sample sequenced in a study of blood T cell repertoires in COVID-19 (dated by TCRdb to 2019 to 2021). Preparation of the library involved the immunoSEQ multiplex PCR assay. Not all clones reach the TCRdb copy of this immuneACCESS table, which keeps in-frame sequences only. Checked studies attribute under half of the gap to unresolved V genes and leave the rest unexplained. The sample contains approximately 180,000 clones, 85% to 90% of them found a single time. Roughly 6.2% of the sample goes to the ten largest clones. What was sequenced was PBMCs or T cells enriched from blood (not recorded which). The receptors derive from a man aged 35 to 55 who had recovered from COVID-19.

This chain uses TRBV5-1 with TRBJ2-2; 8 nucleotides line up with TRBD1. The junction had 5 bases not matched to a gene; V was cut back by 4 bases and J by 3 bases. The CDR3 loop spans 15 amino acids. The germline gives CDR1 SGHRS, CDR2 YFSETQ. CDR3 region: CASSPGTGYTGELFF. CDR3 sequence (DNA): TGCGCCAGCAGCCCTGGGACAGGCTACACCGGGGAGCTGTTTTTT.

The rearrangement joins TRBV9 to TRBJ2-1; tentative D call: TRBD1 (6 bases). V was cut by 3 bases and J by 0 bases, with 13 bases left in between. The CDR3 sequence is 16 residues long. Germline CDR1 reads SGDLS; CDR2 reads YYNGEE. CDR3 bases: TGTGCCAGCAGCGCCGAGGGGACAAGCTCCTACAATGAGCAGTTCTTC. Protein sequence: CASSAEGTSSYNEQFF.

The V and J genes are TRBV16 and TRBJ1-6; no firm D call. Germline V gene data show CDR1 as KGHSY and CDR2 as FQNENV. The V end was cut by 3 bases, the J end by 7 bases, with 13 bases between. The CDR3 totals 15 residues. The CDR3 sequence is CASSQLAWQNSPLHF. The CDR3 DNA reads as TGTGCCAGCAGCCAGTTGGCCTGGCAGAATTCACCCCTCCACTTT.

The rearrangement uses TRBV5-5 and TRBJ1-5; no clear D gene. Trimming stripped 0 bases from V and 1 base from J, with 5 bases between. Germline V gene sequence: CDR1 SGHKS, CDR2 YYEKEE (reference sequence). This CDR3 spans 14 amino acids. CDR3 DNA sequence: TGTGCCAGCAGCTTGGACTGGAGCAATCAGCCCCAGCATTTT. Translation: CASSLDWSNQPQHF.

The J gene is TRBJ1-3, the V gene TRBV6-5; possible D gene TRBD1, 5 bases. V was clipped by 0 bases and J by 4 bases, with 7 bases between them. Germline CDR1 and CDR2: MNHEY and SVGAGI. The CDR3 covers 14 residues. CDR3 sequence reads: CASSYSSGGNTIYF. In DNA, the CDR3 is TGTGCCAGCAGTTACTCATCAGGGGGAAACACCATATATTTT.

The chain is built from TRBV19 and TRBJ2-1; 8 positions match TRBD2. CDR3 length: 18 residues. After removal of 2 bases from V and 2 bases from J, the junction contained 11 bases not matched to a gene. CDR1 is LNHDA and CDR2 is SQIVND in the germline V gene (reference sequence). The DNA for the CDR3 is TGTGCCAGTAGTATAATTAGCGGGGCGATGAACCCCTACAATGAGCAGTTCTTC. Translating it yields CASSIISGAMNPYNEQFF.

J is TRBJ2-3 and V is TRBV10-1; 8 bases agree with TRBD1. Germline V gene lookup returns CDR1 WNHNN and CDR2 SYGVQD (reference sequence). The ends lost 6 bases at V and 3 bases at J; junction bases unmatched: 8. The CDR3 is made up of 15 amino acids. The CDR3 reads CASSPGQGSTDTQYF. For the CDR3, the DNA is TGCGCCAGCAGCCCCGGACAGGGATCGACAGATACGCAGTATTTT.

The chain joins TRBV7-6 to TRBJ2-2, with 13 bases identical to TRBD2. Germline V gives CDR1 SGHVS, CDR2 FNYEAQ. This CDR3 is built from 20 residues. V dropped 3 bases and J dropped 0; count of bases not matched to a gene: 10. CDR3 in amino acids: CASSFSPGLAGVTNTGELFF. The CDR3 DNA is TGTGCCAGCAGCTTTTCCCCCGGACTAGCGGGGGTAACGAACACCGGGGAGCTGTTTTTT.

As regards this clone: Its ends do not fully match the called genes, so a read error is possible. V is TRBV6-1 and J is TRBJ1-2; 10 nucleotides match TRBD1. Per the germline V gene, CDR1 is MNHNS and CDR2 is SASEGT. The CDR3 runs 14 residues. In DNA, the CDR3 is TGTGCCAGCAGCGAAGACAGGGGGCTGGATGGCTACACCTTC. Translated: CASSEDRGLDGYTF.

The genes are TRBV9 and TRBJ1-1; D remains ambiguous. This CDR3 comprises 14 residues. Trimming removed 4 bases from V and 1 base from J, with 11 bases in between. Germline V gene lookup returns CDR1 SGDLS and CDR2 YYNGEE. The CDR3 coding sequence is TGTGCCAGCAGCCTCATGGCCCAGAACACTGAAGCTTTCTTT. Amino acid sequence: CASSLMAQNTEAFF.

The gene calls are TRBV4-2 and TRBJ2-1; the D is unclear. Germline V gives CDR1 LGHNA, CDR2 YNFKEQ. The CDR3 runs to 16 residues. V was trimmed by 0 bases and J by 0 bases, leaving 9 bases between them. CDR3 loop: CASSQESASSYNEQFF. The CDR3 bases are TGTGCCAGCAGCCAAGAAAGTGCGAGCTCCTACAATGAGCAGTTCTTC.

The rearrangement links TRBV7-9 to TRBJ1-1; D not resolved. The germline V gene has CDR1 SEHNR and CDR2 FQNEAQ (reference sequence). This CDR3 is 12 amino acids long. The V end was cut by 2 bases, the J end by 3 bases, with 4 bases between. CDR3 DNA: TGTGCCAGCAGCTTATATGACACTGAAGCTTTCTTT. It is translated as CASSLYDTEAFF.

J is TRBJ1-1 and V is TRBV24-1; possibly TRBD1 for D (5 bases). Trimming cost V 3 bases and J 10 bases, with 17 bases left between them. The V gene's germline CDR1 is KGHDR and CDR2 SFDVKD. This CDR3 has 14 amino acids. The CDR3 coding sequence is TGTGCCACCAGTGATGACAGAACTGATTTTGGAGCTTTCTTT. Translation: CATSDDRTDFGAFF.

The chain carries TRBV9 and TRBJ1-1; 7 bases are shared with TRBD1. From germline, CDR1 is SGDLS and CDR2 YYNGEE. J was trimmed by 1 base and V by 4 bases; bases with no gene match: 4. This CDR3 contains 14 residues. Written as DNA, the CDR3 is TGTGCCAGCAGCTCCGGGACAGCGAACACTGAAGCTTTCTTT. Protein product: CASSSGTANTEAFF.

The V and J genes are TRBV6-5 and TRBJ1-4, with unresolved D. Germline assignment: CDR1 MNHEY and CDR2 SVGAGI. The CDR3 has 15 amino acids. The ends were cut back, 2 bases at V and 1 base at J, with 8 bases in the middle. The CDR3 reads CASSYTTRTNEKLFF. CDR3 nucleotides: TGTGCCAGCAGTTACACTACAAGAACTAATGAAAAACTGTTTTTT.

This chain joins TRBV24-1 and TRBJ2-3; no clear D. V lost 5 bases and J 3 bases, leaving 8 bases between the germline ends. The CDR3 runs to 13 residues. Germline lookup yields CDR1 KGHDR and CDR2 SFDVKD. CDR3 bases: TGTGCCACCAGTGCAGGTGGAACAGATACGCAGTATTTT. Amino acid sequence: CATSAGGTDTQYF.

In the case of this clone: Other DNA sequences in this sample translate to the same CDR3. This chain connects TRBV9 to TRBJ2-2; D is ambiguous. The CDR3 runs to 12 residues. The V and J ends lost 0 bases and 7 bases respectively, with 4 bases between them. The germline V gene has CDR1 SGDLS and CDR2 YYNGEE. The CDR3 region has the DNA TGTGCCAGCAGCGTAGCTTTCGGGGAGCTGTTTTTT. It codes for CASSVAFGELFF.

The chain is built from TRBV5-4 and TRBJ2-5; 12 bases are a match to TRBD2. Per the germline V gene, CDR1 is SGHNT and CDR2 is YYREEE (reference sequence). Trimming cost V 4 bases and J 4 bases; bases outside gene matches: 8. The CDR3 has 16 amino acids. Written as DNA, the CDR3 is TGTGCCAGCAGCCCCCCTAGCGGGAGGGGTGGAGAGACCCAGTACTTC. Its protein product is CASSPPSGRGGETQYF.

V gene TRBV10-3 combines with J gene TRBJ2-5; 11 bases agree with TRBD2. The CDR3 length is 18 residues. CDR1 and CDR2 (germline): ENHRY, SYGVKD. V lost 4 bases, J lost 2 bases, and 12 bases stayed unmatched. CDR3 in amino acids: CAISAEGRLAGKQETQYF. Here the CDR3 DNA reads TGTGCCATCAGTGCGGAGGGCCGACTAGCGGGAAAACAAGAGACCCAGTACTTC.

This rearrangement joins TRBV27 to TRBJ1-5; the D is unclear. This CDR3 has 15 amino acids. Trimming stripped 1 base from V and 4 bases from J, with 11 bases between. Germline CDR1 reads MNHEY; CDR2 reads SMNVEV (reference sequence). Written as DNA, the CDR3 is TGTGCCAGCAGTTTATTTGCGGAGTTGAATCAGCCCCAGCATTTT. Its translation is CASSLFAELNQPQHF.

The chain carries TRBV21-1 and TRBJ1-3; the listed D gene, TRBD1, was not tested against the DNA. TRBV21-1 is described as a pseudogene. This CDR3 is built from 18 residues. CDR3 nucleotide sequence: TGTGCTCCCCCCTTCGAGGCGAACGGGACAGGGGGCGGAAACACCATATATTTT. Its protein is CAPPFEANGTGGGNTIYF.